What follows are 19 T cell receptor beta chains derived from one specimen sequenced in a study of T-cell reconstitution after alpha-beta-depleted transplantation in children. This sample's TCRbeta library carried unique molecular identifier barcodes. TCRdb re-called the PCR reads through MiXCR, storing one row per CDR3 protein. The top ten hold roughly a quarter of the sample, which has 40,000 to 60,000 distinct CDR3 sequences, around a tenth seen once. Sample: PBMCs, mostly from graft donor cells, taken 60 days after TCRalphabeta/CD19-depleted stem cell transplant. The source of these receptors is a male patient aged 2-9 years who had a stem cell transplant for chronic granulomatous disease, so the T cells may come from the graft donor.

This clonotype was counted many times. The chain has TRBV5-1 and TRBJ2-1, with D possibly matching TRBD2 (5 bases). Trimming took off 1 base at V and 0 bases at J, with 23 bases between the two ends. Germline V gene data show CDR1 as SGHRS and CDR2 as YFSETQ. The CDR3 extends over 20 amino acids. CDR3 coding DNA: TGCGCCAGCAGCTTGTGGAAGCGGCGTTCTCCAAGTAGCTCCTACAATGAGCAGTTCTTC. This translates into CASSLWKRRSPSSSYNEQFF.

This clonotype has ten or more counts. The chain has TRBV6-5 and TRBJ2-1; the D gene is possibly TRBD1 (5 bases). V lost 2 bases and J lost 3, with 8 bases in between. Per germline, CDR1 MNHEY and CDR2 SVGAGI. CDR3 size: 14 residues. The CDR3 loop reads CASSYGALYNEQFF. The CDR3 bases are TGTGCCAGCAGTTACGGGGCGCTCTACAATGAGCAGTTCTTC.

In this sample, this clonotype turned up a few times. This chain uses TRBV12-3 or TRBV12-4 with TRBJ1-2; 10 bases map to TRBD1. The CDR3 is 18 amino acids. J was trimmed by 3 bases and V by 0 bases; bases with no gene match: 10. The CDR3 DNA sequence: TGTGCCAGCAGTTTAGCTTCGGGACAGGGGTCAAAGGACTATGGCTACACCTTC. This sequence encodes CASSLASGQGSKDYGYTF.

This clonotype was found many times. The chain recombines TRBV20-1 with TRBJ2-1, with TRBD2 identical over 11 bases. From germline, CDR1 is DFQATT and CDR2 SNEGSKA (reference sequence). J gave up 7 bases and V 3 bases, and 5 bases lay outside the gene matches. This CDR3 is built from 14 residues. In DNA form, the CDR3 reads TGCAGTGCTAGGACTAGCGGGATAGGTAATGAGCAGTTCTTC. Amino acid sequence: CSARTSGIGNEQFF.

The chain is built from TRBV20-1 and TRBJ2-1; tentative D call: TRBD2 (6 bases). The CDR3 spans 14 residues. Germline CDR1 DFQATT, CDR2 SNEGSKA (reference sequence). Trimming shortened V by 5 bases and J by 3 bases, and 14 bases separated the two germline ends. For the CDR3, the DNA is TGCAGTGCTGGGGGGACTGGACTCTACAATGAGCAGTTCTTC. Protein sequence: CSAGGTGLYNEQFF.

In its sample, this clonotype was seen many times. The gene calls are TRBV30 and TRBJ2-1, with D unresolved. V lost 4 bases and J lost 8, with 6 bases in between. The CDR3 sequence is 10 residues long. The germline gives CDR1 GTSNPN, CDR2 SVGIG (reference sequence). The CDR3 region is CAWKRHEQFF. CDR3 DNA sequence: TGTGCCTGGAAACGTCATGAGCAGTTCTTC.

J is TRBJ2-3 and V is TRBV3-1; possibly TRBD1 for D (6 bases). The germline gives CDR1 LGHDT, CDR2 YNNKEL (reference sequence). The CDR3 is made up of 16 amino acids. Deletions cut 4 bases from V and 1 base from J, with 15 bases between. The CDR3 DNA follows: TGTGCCAGCAGCCCGACGTTGGGGGCGGGCACAGATACGCAGTATTTT. This translates into CASSPTLGAGTDTQYF.

This chain connects TRBV27 to TRBJ1-4; tentative D call: TRBD1 (6 bases). CDR1 MNHEY and CDR2 SMNVEV come from the germline V gene (reference sequence). The CDR3 length is 19 residues. The germline V and J ends were trimmed by 0 bases and 4 bases, with 21 bases remaining between them. The CDR3 region has the DNA TGTGCCAGCAGTTTATCCCCTTTGGGGGGCGGATTTTTTAATGAAAAACTGTTTTTT. Residues: CASSLSPLGGGFFNEKLFF. Using reference TRBV27 and TRBJ1-4 for the parts outside the CDR3, the full variable domain is EAQVTQNPRYLITVTGKKLTVTCSQNMNHEYMSWYRQDPGLGLRQIYYSMNVEVTDKGDVPEGYKVSRKEKRNFPLILESPSPNQTSLYFCASSLSPLGGGFFNEKLFFGSGTQLSVL.

V usage is TRBV6-5 and J usage is TRBJ2-3, with TRBD2 matching 7 bases. Germline V lookup: CDR1 MNHEY, CDR2 SVGAGI. This CDR3 spans 15 amino acids. Trimming cost V 6 bases and J 1 base; bases outside gene matches: 7. The CDR3: CASRSRLAGTDTQYF. The CDR3 nucleotides are TGTGCCAGCAGGTCCCGACTAGCTGGCACAGATACGCAGTATTTT.

This clonotype was observed many times. The gene calls are TRBV27 and TRBJ2-2, with a possible D match to TRBD2 (6 bases). The V end was cut by 6 bases, the J end by 5 bases, with 19 bases between. The CDR3 extends over 16 amino acids. Germline V gene data show CDR1 as MNHEY and CDR2 as SMNVEV (reference sequence). The CDR3 DNA follows: TGTGCCAGCAGATCACCCTCTCTAGCGCCTACCGGGGAGCTGTTTTTT. It translates to CASRSPSLAPTGELFF.

About this clonotype: A read error may explain this, as a much larger clone is one base away. The chain uses TRBV3-1 and TRBJ2-3; either TRBD1 or TRBD2 may supply D (5 bases each). The CDR3 has 15 amino acids. V was shortened by 7 bases and J by 3 bases, with 17 bases between the two germline ends. The germline gives CDR1 LGHDT, CDR2 YNNKEL (reference sequence). CDR3 in amino acids: CASTPPEGLTDTQYF. DNA for the CDR3: TGTGCCAGCACCCCTCCCGAGGGGCTTACAGATACGCAGTATTTT.

This clonotype showed up many times. The chain employs TRBV7-8 and TRBJ2-5, with TRBD2 identical over 7 bases. V dropped 1 base and J dropped 4; count of bases not matched to a gene: 3. Germline loops: CDR1 SGHVS, CDR2 FQNEAQ. The CDR3 has 14 residues. In nucleotides, the CDR3 is TGTGCCAGCAGCTTAGAGGGAGGGCCAGAGACCCAGTACTTC. As protein: CASSLEGGPETQYF.

This clonotype was recorded at least ten times. The chain employs TRBV18 and TRBJ2-5, with 7 bases that match TRBD1. Unmatched junction bases numbered 3, after V lost 2 bases and J lost 3 bases. The germline V gene has CDR1 KGHSH and CDR2 LQKENI. There are 14 residues in the CDR3. The CDR3 nucleotides read TGTGCCAGCTCACCAAACAGGGGTGAAGAGACCCAGTACTTC. This translates into CASSPNRGEETQYF.

This clonotype has a count of ten or more. The chain is built from TRBV20-1 and TRBJ2-7, with a weak D call TRBD2 (6 bases). CDR1 DFQATT and CDR2 SNEGSKA come from the germline V gene (reference sequence). The V end was cut by 1 base, the J end by 1 base, with 20 bases between. This CDR3 region has 17 residues. In nucleotides, the CDR3 is TGCAGTGCTAGAGTTTGGAGGGCCGTCGCGGGGTCCTACGAGCAGTACTTC. Amino acids: CSARVWRAVAGSYEQYF.

The chain is built from TRBV5-4 and TRBJ2-5; 7 bases line up with TRBD1. Germline V gene data show CDR1 as SGHNT and CDR2 as YYREEE (reference sequence). The ends lost 4 bases at V and 3 bases at J; junction bases unmatched: 6. CDR3 length equals 14 residues. Here the CDR3 reads CASSIPTGKETQYF. CDR3 sequence (DNA): TGTGCCAGCAGCATACCGACAGGGAAAGAGACCCAGTACTTC.

This clonotype was detected many times. The genes are TRBV20-1 and TRBJ1-5, with D hard to call. This CDR3 comprises 11 residues. Germline V CDR1 and CDR2: DFQATT, SNEGSKA (reference sequence). The V end lost 5 bases, the J end lost 4 bases, and 6 bases lay between the germline ends. DNA for the CDR3: TGCAGTGCTGGTCAGAATCAGCCCCAGCATTTT. This translates into CSAGQNQPQHF.

Judged by abundance, this clonotype is medium-sized. This sequence joins TRBV12-3 or TRBV12-4 and TRBJ2-3; TRBD1 matches 11 bases. The V segment lost 5 bases and the J segment 1 base; nucleotides outside the gene matches: 2. This CDR3 is 15 amino acids long. The CDR3: CASSLDRGRTDTQYF. The CDR3 DNA is TGTGCCAGCAGTCTGGACAGGGGGCGCACAGATACGCAGTATTTT.

This clonotype was seen more than once but under ten times. The chain joins TRBV28 to TRBJ2-7, with TRBD1 as a possible D gene (6 bases). Per germline, CDR1 MDHEN and CDR2 SYDVKM. The CDR3 extends over 14 amino acids. Trimming pared 6 bases from V and 12 bases from J, leaving 24 bases between. As DNA, the CDR3 is TGTGCCAGCAGCCCTGGTCCCGGGACATTTAGGAGGTACTTC. Translated: CASSPGPGTFRRYF.

This clonotype was counted at least ten times. This chain uses TRBV30 with TRBJ2-7; tentative D call: TRBD2 (6 bases). The CDR3 is 14 residues long. Germline-derived CDR1 and CDR2 are GTSNPN and SVGIG (reference sequence). V shed 3 bases and J shed 2 bases, with 14 bases lying between them. The CDR3 DNA reads TGTGCCTGGAGGGGGTTGAGCGGGCCCTACGAGCAGTACTTC. Translated: CAWRGLSGPYEQYF.